A single sample is the source of the 22 T cell receptor beta chains below, sequenced in a study of beta chain features in type 1 diabetes. Overall study results and limits: For Type 1 diabetes patients, all four CD4+ subsets carried TCRB CDR3s that were moderately but significantly shorter.

Antigens of these TCRs are unknown. cDNA synthesis used the whole RNA isolate, giving expressed TCRB sequences. Method: immunoSEQ multiplex PCR; TCRdb's copy keeps in-frame clones and lacks some. Of about 640,000 clones listed, about an eighth are singletons. The sequenced sample was naive CD4+ T cells from blood. These receptor sequences come from a man between 25 and 39 years old with type 1 diabetes.

The chain combines TRBV6-5 with TRBJ2-4; 7 nucleotides line up with TRBD2. CDR3 length: 16 amino acids. V trimming: 4 bases; J trimming: 0 bases; junction bases outside the gene matches: 6. In germline, CDR1 is MNHEY, CDR2 SVGAGI. In nucleotides, the CDR3 is TGTGCCAGCAGTTCCGGGAGGCCCATAGCCAAAAACATTCAGTACTTC. It translates to CASSSGRPIAKNIQYF.

A few counts support this clone. DNA for the CDR3: TGTGCCAGCAGCCTATGGCGGGGGGGCACAGATACGCAGTATTTT. Encoded protein: CASSLWRGGTDTQYF. The chain has TRBV5-4 and TRBJ2-3, with 8 bases lining up with TRBD2. V was clipped by 4 bases and J by 1 base; unmatched bases: 5. The CDR3 covers 15 residues. From germline, CDR1 is SGHNT and CDR2 YYREEE (reference sequence). Based on the CDR3 plus reference TRBV5-4 and TRBJ2-3, the full variable domain is ETGVTQSPTHLIKTRGQQVTLRCSSQSGHNTVSWYQQALGQGPQFIFQYYREEENGRGNFPPRFSGLQFPNYSSELNVNALELDDSALYLCASSLWRGGTDTQYFGPGTRLTVL.

This sequence joins TRBV29-1 and TRBJ1-1; 8 bases align to TRBD1. The J segment lost 4 bases and the V segment lost 2 bases, leaving 6 bases of the junction unmatched. Per germline, CDR1 SQVTM and CDR2 ANQGSEA. The CDR3 length is 14 residues. CDR3 coding DNA: TGCAGCGTTGAACGGGGGCAGGGGGCCACTGAAGCTTTCTTT. Translating gives CSVERGQGATEAFF.

This clone was detected only a few times. The V call is TRBV11-2, the J call TRBJ1-1; the D gene is possibly TRBD1 (6 bases). CDR1 SGHAT and CDR2 FQNNGV come from the germline V gene. With 4 bases removed from V and 1 base from J, the gap between germline ends came to 19 bases. This CDR3 is built from 17 residues. The DNA for the CDR3 is TGTGCCAGCAGCTCCCGACAGGTGGGCTTACGGAACACTGAAGCTTTCTTT. This encodes CASSSRQVGLRNTEAFF. Filled out from reference TRBV11-2 and TRBJ1-1, the complete variable domain reads EAGVAQSPRYKIIEKRQSVAFWCNPISGHATLYWYQQILGQGPKLLIQFQNNGVVDDSQLPKDRFSAERLKGVDSTLKIQPAKLEDSAVYLCASSSRQVGLRNTEAFFGQGTRLTVV.

CDR3 DNA sequence: TGTGCCAGCAGTCCAGCGTACAATCAGCCCCAGCATTTT. It yields the protein CASSPAYNQPQHF. This chain connects TRBV27 to TRBJ1-5; D not certain. Germline V gene lookup returns CDR1 MNHEY and CDR2 SMNVEV (reference sequence). This CDR3 region has 13 residues. With 5 bases removed from V and 3 bases from J, the gap between germline ends came to 8 bases.

The chain recombines TRBV7-2 with TRBJ1-2, with TRBD1 identical over 11 bases. The CDR3 contains 14 residues. Trimming took 3 bases from V and 6 from J; bases not matched to a gene: 3. The V gene's germline CDR1 is SGHTA and CDR2 FQGNSA. DNA of the CDR3: TGTGCCAGCAGCTTCGGGACAGGGGGTAATGGCTACACCTTC. It encodes CASSFGTGGNGYTF.

The chain has TRBV4-3 and TRBJ2-7; D is ambiguous. CDR3 length: 16 amino acids. Trimming took 1 base from V and 0 from J, leaving 13 bases between them. The germline V gene encodes CDR1 LGHNA and CDR2 YSLEER. The CDR3 DNA is TGCGCCAGCAGCCAAGCAGTTGTCGGTCTCTCCTACGAGCAGTACTTC. This translates into CASSQAVVGLSYEQYF.

As concerns this clone: Other DNA sequences from this sample encode an identical CDR3 as well. The rearrangement uses TRBV29-1 and TRBJ1-5; tentative D call: TRBD1 (6 bases). Looked up from germline, CDR1 is SQVTM and CDR2 is ANQGSEA. Trimming took 6 bases from V and 3 from J, leaving 12 bases between them. This CDR3 comprises 13 residues. The CDR3 spells CSVAGQSNQPQHF. In DNA form, the CDR3 reads TGCAGCGTAGCAGGACAGTCCAATCAGCCCCAGCATTTT.

The chain links TRBV7-9 to TRBJ1-1; weak D call: TRBD1 (5 bases). Germline CDR1 reads SEHNR; CDR2 reads FQNEAQ (reference sequence). V lost 5 bases and J 5 bases, leaving 15 bases between the germline ends. The CDR3 totals 14 residues. In nucleotides, the CDR3 is TGTGCCAGCAGCCCACAGGTCGAAGCGACTGAAGCTTTCTTT. Its protein product is CASSPQVEATEAFF.

Only a few counts were recorded for this clone. The chain has TRBV7-6 and TRBJ2-3, with 8 bases that match TRBD2. The germline CDR1 and CDR2 sequences are SGHVS and FNYEAQ. The CDR3 is 16 residues long. V shed 5 bases, J shed 0 bases, and the junction held 7 bases outside the gene matches. Here the CDR3 DNA reads TGTGCCAGCAGCCTCTATAGCGGGGACAGCACAGATACGCAGTATTTT. Amino acid sequence: CASSLYSGDSTDTQYF.

The chain links TRBV2 to TRBJ2-5; 10 bases line up with TRBD1. V lost 4 bases, J lost 4 bases, and 3 bases stayed unmatched. The CDR3 covers 14 residues. CDR1 SNHLY and CDR2 FYNNEI come from the germline V gene. The chain's CDR3 is CASSGQGAGETQYF. The CDR3 coding sequence is TGTGCCAGCAGTGGACAGGGGGCCGGAGAGACCCAGTACTTC. Filled out from reference TRBV2 and TRBJ2-5, the complete variable domain reads EPEVTQTPSHQVTQMGQEVILRCVPISNHLYFYWYRQILGQKVEFLVSFYNNEISEKSEIFDDQFSVERPDGSNFTLKIRSTKLEDSAMYFCASSGQGAGETQYFGPGTRLLVL.

This clone has just a few counts. The same CDR3 is also encoded by other DNA sequences in this sample. The chain uses TRBV18 and TRBJ1-4; possibly TRBD1 for D (5 bases). Looked up from germline, CDR1 is KGHSH and CDR2 is LQKENI. The CDR3 is 14 residues long. V was shortened by 6 bases and J by 6 bases, with 14 bases between the two germline ends. The CDR3 spells CASSPGTGDEKLFF. Written as DNA, the CDR3 is TGTGCCAGCTCGCCCGGGACCGGGGATGAAAAACTGTTTTTT.

This clone was seen a handful of times. The rearrangement uses TRBV7-2 and TRBJ2-1; either TRBD1 or TRBD2 may supply D (5 bases each). Germline CDR1 SGHTA, CDR2 FQGNSA. The CDR3 length is 13 residues. The V end was cut by 3 bases, the J end by 5 bases, with 8 bases between. CDR3 residues: CASSFMGDNEQFF. In DNA, the CDR3 is TGTGCCAGCAGCTTCATGGGGGACAATGAGCAGTTCTTC.

The chain uses TRBV27 and TRBJ1-6; weak D call: TRBD1 (6 bases). Germline V lookup: CDR1 MNHEY, CDR2 SMNVEV (reference sequence). The CDR3 has 16 amino acids. Trimming removed 2 bases from V and 6 bases from J, with 14 bases in between. DNA of the CDR3: TGTGCCAGCAGTTTAGGTGACAGCAGGGGTAATTCACCCCTCCACTTT. It specifies CASSLGDSRGNSPLHF.

The sample holds a few counts of this clone. The chain combines TRBV7-2 with TRBJ1-5; D call uncertain. Trimming cost V 5 bases and J 0 bases, with 8 bases left between them. The germline CDR1 and CDR2 sequences are SGHTA and FQGNSA. The CDR3 runs to 14 residues. The CDR3 reads CASSALYSNQPQHF. The CDR3 region has the DNA TGTGCCAGCAGCGCCCTTTATAGCAATCAGCCCCAGCATTTT.

This clone was detected a few times. The identical CDR3 is also encoded by other nucleotide sequences in the sample. The chain employs TRBV5-1 and TRBJ1-5; 9 nucleotides line up with TRBD1. Trimming cost V 5 bases and J 4 bases; bases outside gene matches: 1. Germline loops: CDR1 SGHRS, CDR2 YFSETQ. The CDR3 length is 13 residues. The CDR3 sequence is CASRQGANQPQHF. DNA for the CDR3: TGCGCCAGCAGACAGGGGGCGAATCAGCCCCAGCATTTT.

The genes are TRBV5-1 and TRBJ2-2, with D possibly matching TRBD2 (5 bases). CDR3 length equals 16 residues. Germline CDR1 is SGHRS and CDR2 is YFSETQ. The V end lost 5 bases, the J end lost 3 bases, and 17 bases lay between the germline ends. As DNA, the CDR3 is TGCGCCAGCAGATACGACTACCCGACTCACACCGGGGAGCTGTTTTTT. Translation gives CASRYDYPTHTGELFF.

This clone occurred a few times. The genes are TRBV15 and TRBJ1-5, with 8 bases identical to TRBD1. CDR1 is LNHNV, CDR2 YYDKDF, per germline (reference sequence). The CDR3 spans 18 residues. J lost 0 bases, V lost 5 bases, and 12 bases had no gene match. The CDR3 DNA follows: TGTGCCACCAGCCCACGACTGGAGGGACAGGCTAGCAATCAGCCCCAGCATTTT. The encoded protein is CATSPRLEGQASNQPQHF.

The rearrangement links TRBV6-5 to TRBJ2-7; TRBD1 agrees at 7 bases. The CDR3 loop spans 15 amino acids. With V trimmed by 2 bases and J by 2 bases, 6 bases remained unmatched. Germline V lookup: CDR1 MNHEY, CDR2 SVGAGI. CDR3 DNA sequence: TGTGCCAGCAGTTACGATTGGACAGGTCCCTACGAGCAGTACTTC. Protein: CASSYDWTGPYEQYF.

This clone was found a few times. This chain joins TRBV5-6 and TRBJ2-1; TRBD1 or TRBD2 may be the D gene (5 bases each). The CDR3 length is 14 residues. Trimming shortened V by 5 bases and J by 6 bases, and 15 bases separated the two germline ends. Germline CDR1 and CDR2: SGHDT and YYEEEE. This CDR3 is CASSTFFGGNEQFF. CDR3 nucleotides: TGTGCCAGCAGTACCTTTTTTGGGGGCAATGAGCAGTTCTTC.

The J gene is TRBJ1-4, the V gene TRBV6-5, with 8 bases aligning to TRBD1. The CDR3 covers 13 residues. Trimming cost V 3 bases and J 8 bases; bases outside gene matches: 2. In germline, CDR1 is MNHEY, CDR2 SVGAGI. The CDR3 region is CASSYGTGEKLFF. CDR3 nucleotide sequence: TGTGCCAGCAGTTATGGGACAGGAGAAAAACTGTTTTTT.

This clone was counted only a few times. The chain is built from TRBV4-3 and TRBJ2-7; 7 nucleotides align to TRBD1. CDR1 and CDR2 from the germline V gene are LGHNA and YSLEER. After removal of 0 bases from V and 10 bases from J, the junction contained 6 bases not matched to a gene. The CDR3 loop spans 13 amino acids. The DNA of the CDR3 is TGCGCCAGCAGCCAAGATAGGACAGGTGAACAGTACTTC. Its translation is CASSQDRTGEQYF.